This entry lists 27 T cell receptor beta chains sequenced from one sample in a study of control samples from healthy donors and cancer patients. Data came from immunoSEQ multiplex PCR; TCRdb stores just in-frame clones and leaves some out. Found here are around 90,000 clones, about 89% of them singletons; the top ten hold around 21%. What was sequenced was blood. Receptors were obtained from a man younger than 40 in good health.

CDR3 bases: TGTGCCAGCAGTCCCGACAGGGGTTACCAGCCCCAGCATTTT. Protein product: CASSPDRGYQPQHF. V and J are TRBV28 and TRBJ1-5; 8 nucleotides agree with TRBD1. V lost 5 bases and J lost 7; bases outside the gene matches: 7. The germline CDR1 and CDR2 sequences are MDHEN and SYDVKM. The CDR3 consists of 14 residues.

The J gene is TRBJ1-1, the V gene TRBV5-6; D is unclear. CDR3 size: 16 residues. V lost 2 bases, J lost 0 bases, and 14 bases lay in between. Germline V CDR1 and CDR2: SGHDT, YYEEEE. The CDR3 here is CASSFRLGNVNTEAFF. The CDR3 nucleotides are TGTGCCAGCAGCTTTCGGCTAGGGAATGTGAACACTGAAGCTTTCTTT.

Here the CDR3 reads CASSYGLAGGRRSEQYV. The DNA for the CDR3 is TGTGCCAGCAGTTACGGTCTAGCGGGGGGCCGCCGCTCCGAGCAGTACGTC. The rearrangement joins TRBV6-2 or TRBV6-3 to TRBJ2-7, with TRBD2 matching over 11 bases. The V and J ends lost 2 bases and 6 bases, in that order; junction bases with no gene match: 12. This CDR3 is 17 amino acids long. Germline loops: CDR1 MNHEY, CDR2 SVGEGT.

V and J are TRBV27 and TRBJ2-7, with 7 positions matching TRBD1. This CDR3 region has 13 residues. V was pared by 9 bases and J by 2 bases, with 7 bases of the junction left unmatched. Germline CDR1 MNHEY, CDR2 SMNVEV (reference sequence). CDR3 loop: CASSDRPTYEQYF. In nucleotides, the CDR3 is TGTGCCAGTTCGGACAGGCCAACCTACGAGCAGTACTTC.

V and J are TRBV28 and TRBJ2-7; either TRBD1 or TRBD2 may fit D (5 bases each). The CDR3 spans 15 residues. V lost 5 bases and J 1 base, leaving 15 bases between the germline ends. Germline V gene sequence: CDR1 MDHEN, CDR2 SYDVKM. The CDR3 region is CASSPGAASSYEQYV. DNA of the CDR3: TGTGCCAGCAGTCCCGGGGCAGCTTCATCCTACGAGCAGTACGTC.

The J gene is TRBJ2-1, the V gene TRBV11-2, with TRBD2 as a possible D gene (5 bases). CDR1 is SGHAT and CDR2 is FQNNGV in the germline V gene. The V end lost 4 bases, the J end lost 9 bases, and 19 bases lay between the germline ends. The CDR3 covers 15 residues. CDR3 protein: CASSYSLEERIEQFF. CDR3 in DNA: TGTGCCAGCAGCTACAGCTTGGAGGAGAGGATTGAGCAGTTCTTC.

This clone was observed a single time. V usage is TRBV2 and J usage is TRBJ1-4, with 11 bases aligning to TRBD1. V trimming: 5 bases; J trimming: 7 bases; junction bases outside the gene matches: 12. Germline values: CDR1 SNHLY, CDR2 FYNNEI. The CDR3 contains 17 residues. The DNA of the CDR3 is TGTGCCAGCAGTCCCCGGGACAGGGGGGGATATGGTGAAAAACTGTTTTTT. It encodes CASSPRDRGGYGEKLFF.

This clone was observed once. The chain links TRBV23-1 to TRBJ1-1; D may be TRBD1 (5 bases). TRBV23-1 is filed as an ORF, its function uncertain. The CDR3 runs 14 residues. The germline V and J ends were trimmed by 2 bases and 3 bases, with 10 bases remaining between them. The CDR3 reads CASSQGGDYTEAFF. The CDR3 nucleotides are TGCGCCAGCAGTCAAGGCGGGGACTACACTGAAGCTTTCTTT.

V and J are TRBV10-2 and TRBJ2-7; D not certain. The CDR3 extends over 14 amino acids. Germline loops: CDR1 WSHSY, CDR2 SAAADI. Trimming took 3 bases from V and 0 from J, leaving 9 bases between them. The DNA of the CDR3 is TGCGCCAGCAGTGAAGTAGGCAGCTCCTACGAGCAGTACGTC. The encoded protein is CASSEVGSSYEQYV.

This chain links TRBV24-1 with TRBJ2-4, with 10 bases fitting TRBD1. V dropped 3 bases and J dropped 1; count of bases not matched to a gene: 8. The CDR3 is 18 residues long. CDR1 and CDR2 from the germline V gene are KGHDR and SFDVKD. The CDR3 loop reads CATSDPRTGGYAKNIQYF. Written as DNA, the CDR3 is TGTGCCACCAGTGATCCACGGACAGGGGGTTATGCCAAAAACATTCAGTACTTC.

The chain uses TRBV27 and TRBJ2-3; D unclear. The germline V gene encodes CDR1 MNHEY and CDR2 SMNVEV (reference sequence). V dropped 3 bases and J dropped 4 bases, with 17 bases sitting between them. This CDR3 spans 16 amino acids. DNA for the CDR3: TGTGCCAGCAGTTTTAAGGGCCCTAAGTGGGCAGATACGCAGTATTTT. As protein: CASSFKGPKWADTQYF.

This clone was recorded only once. The V and J genes are TRBV29-1 and TRBJ2-7, with D possibly matching TRBD1 (5 bases). Germline V gene sequence: CDR1 SQVTM, CDR2 ANQGSEA. The CDR3 is made up of 13 amino acids. The germline V and J ends were trimmed by 7 bases and 2 bases, with 15 bases remaining between them. The CDR3 is CSGIQENAYEQYF. In DNA form, the CDR3 reads TGCAGCGGAATACAGGAGAACGCCTACGAGCAGTACTTC.

The rearrangement uses TRBV28 and TRBJ1-1; 7 nucleotides line up with TRBD1. The CDR3 consists of 14 residues. J was trimmed by 5 bases and V by 5 bases; bases with no gene match: 8. The V gene's germline CDR1 is MDHEN and CDR2 SYDVKM. CDR3 coding DNA: TGTGCCAGCAGTCCAACGACAGGGTGGACTGAAGCTTTCTTT. The encoded protein is CASSPTTGWTEAFF.

The chain recombines TRBV2 with TRBJ1-5; unclear D gene. Germline V gene data show CDR1 as SNHLY and CDR2 as FYNNEI. This CDR3 is built from 14 residues. Trimming removed 5 bases from V and 0 bases from J, with 8 bases in between. Here the CDR3 DNA reads TGTGCCAGCAGTCAAAGTTATAGCAATCAGCCCCAGCATTTT. Encoded protein: CASSQSYSNQPQHF. The full variable domain, in which reference TRBV2 and TRBJ1-5 provide the parts outside the CDR3, is EPEVTQTPSHQVTQMGQEVILRCVPISNHLYFYWYRQILGQKVEFLVSFYNNEISEKSEIFDDQFSVERPDGSNFTLKIRSTKLEDSAMYFCASSQSYSNQPQHFGDGTRLSIL.

The chain recombines TRBV7-6 with TRBJ2-2, with a tentative D call TRBD1 (6 bases). The CDR3 is 17 amino acids. Trimming cost V 5 bases and J 3 bases, with 19 bases left between them. Germline CDR1 and CDR2: SGHVS and FNYEAQ. The CDR3 is CASSPTAFTGYTGELFF. The CDR3 DNA reads TGTGCCAGCAGCCCTACCGCATTTACAGGGTACACCGGGGAGCTGTTTTTT.

The rearrangement links TRBV6-5 to TRBJ1-2, with D maybe TRBD1 (6 bases). This CDR3 contains 13 residues. Germline V lookup: CDR1 MNHEY, CDR2 SVGAGI. V was clipped by 8 bases and J by 6 bases, with 16 bases between them. The CDR3 DNA sequence: TGTGCCAGCGGATTATATCGGACAGATGGCTACACCTTC. This sequence encodes CASGLYRTDGYTF.

The V and J genes are TRBV18 and TRBJ1-6, with TRBD1 matching 9 bases. The CDR3 consists of 14 residues. The germline V gene encodes CDR1 KGHSH and CDR2 LQKENI. V trimming: 6 bases; J trimming: 10 bases; junction bases outside the gene matches: 7. The CDR3 region has the DNA TGTGCCAGCTCCCTGGGACAGGGAGAATCACCCCTCCACTTT. This gives the protein CASSLGQGESPLHF.

The rearrangement joins TRBV30 to TRBJ1-2; no clear D gene. The CDR3 is 13 amino acids. V shed 1 base and J shed 1 base, with 7 bases lying between them. Germline lookup yields CDR1 GTSNPN and CDR2 SVGIG (reference sequence). As DNA, the CDR3 is TGTGCCTGGAGTGCCACAAGTAACTATGGCTACACCTTC. Translated: CAWSATSNYGYTF.

The chain couples TRBV7-9 to TRBJ2-2; 10 nucleotides match TRBD2. The CDR3 spans 14 residues. V dropped 8 bases and J dropped 5; count of bases not matched to a gene: 5. Germline V gene lookup returns CDR1 SEHNR and CDR2 FQNEAQ (reference sequence). The CDR3 bases are TGTGCCAGCTATACTAGCGGGGCAACCGGGGAGCTGTTTTTT. Its protein product is CASYTSGATGELFF.

The V gene is TRBV7-9, the J gene TRBJ2-4; possible D gene TRBD1, 6 bases. Germline V gene data show CDR1 as SEHNR and CDR2 as FQNEAQ (reference sequence). The CDR3 totals 13 residues. Trimming removed 4 bases at V and 6 bases at J, with 10 bases between. The CDR3 nucleotides read TGTGCCAGCAGCTATGGGGGCGGAAACATTCAGTACTTC. Translating gives CASSYGGGNIQYF.

This rearrangement joins TRBV6-2 or TRBV6-3 to TRBJ1-5; TRBD1 aligns across 8 bases. The length of the CDR3 is 15 residues. The V and J ends lost 4 bases and 5 bases, in that order; junction bases with no gene match: 7. CDR1 is MNHEY, CDR2 SVGEGT, per germline. CDR3 protein: CASSSPTGDDQPQHF. As DNA, the CDR3 is TGTGCCAGCAGTTCGCCGACAGGGGATGATCAGCCCCAGCATTTT.

This chain joins TRBV10-3 and TRBJ2-3; weak D call: TRBD2 (6 bases). The CDR3 is 18 amino acids. V was pared by 4 bases and J by 1 base, with 21 bases between. The germline gives CDR1 ENHRY, CDR2 SYGVKD. This CDR3 is CAISGLGQAKRGTDTQYF. CDR3 nucleotides: TGTGCCATCAGTGGGTTAGGGCAGGCCAAGCGGGGCACAGATACGCAGTATTTT.

This sequence joins TRBV5-1 and TRBJ2-3, with 9 bases identical to TRBD1. Per the germline V gene, CDR1 is SGHRS and CDR2 is YFSETQ. The CDR3 is 15 residues long. Trimming cost V 4 bases and J 4 bases; bases outside gene matches: 7. As DNA, the CDR3 is TGCGCCAGCAGCCCTACAGGGGGCGCCTCAGATACGCAGTATTTT. Its protein is CASSPTGGASDTQYF.

CDR3 sequence (DNA): TGTGCCAGCAGGTCCGGACAGGCGTTGAGGAATCAGCCCCAGCATTTT. The encoded protein is CASRSGQALRNQPQHF. This chain connects TRBV28 to TRBJ1-5; 7 positions match TRBD1. The CDR3 is made up of 16 amino acids. V trimming: 6 bases; J trimming: 4 bases; junction bases outside the gene matches: 12. Germline V lookup: CDR1 MDHEN, CDR2 SYDVKM.

V and J are TRBV7-2 and TRBJ1-1; 12 nucleotides agree with TRBD1. The CDR3 extends over 13 amino acids. The germline V gene encodes CDR1 SGHTA and CDR2 FQGNSA. V lost 4 bases and J lost 14; bases outside the gene matches: 8. CDR3 sequence (DNA): TGTGCCAGCAGCTCGGCGGGACAGGGGGCAGGATTCTTT. Translation gives CASSSAGQGAGFF. Full variable domain (remainder filled in from reference TRBV7-2 and TRBJ1-1): GAGVSQSPSNKVTEKGKDVELRCDPISGHTALYWYRQSLGQGLEFLIYFQGNSAPDKSGLPSDRFSAERTGGSVSTLTIQRTQQEDSAVYLCASSSAGQGAGFFGQGTRLTVV.

The chain carries TRBV30 and TRBJ2-1; maybe TRBD2 (5 bases). This CDR3 contains 14 residues. Germline V lookup: CDR1 GTSNPN, CDR2 SVGIG (reference sequence). The V end was cut by 5 bases, the J end by 0 bases, with 11 bases between. Written as DNA, the CDR3 is TGTGCCTGGGGGAGACCCCTCTCCTACAATGAGCAGTTCTTC. This sequence encodes CAWGRPLSYNEQFF.

The chain couples TRBV11-2 to TRBJ1-3; D is perhaps TRBD1 (5 bases). Germline CDR1 SGHAT, CDR2 FQNNGV. CDR3 length equals 17 residues. V was shortened by 4 bases and J by 0 bases, with 16 bases between the two germline ends. CDR3 in DNA: TGTGCCAGCAGCTCCGTAACCGGGGGGATCTCTGGAAACACCATATATTTT. This encodes CASSSVTGGISGNTIYF.